These 26 T cell receptor beta chains came from one sample sequenced in a study of cytomegalovirus exposure and HLA in healthy donors. Assay used: immunoSEQ multiplex PCR; TCRdb lists only in-frame clones, some missing. The sample lists roughly 150,000 clones, 70% to 90% seen once, with about 2.7% in the top ten. Material for sequencing was PBMCs. The source of these receptors is a young man in good health and CMV-seronegative.

The chain links TRBV27 to TRBJ2-3; D is unresolved. V was trimmed by 3 bases and J by 0 bases, leaving 10 bases between them. This CDR3 has 15 residues. Looked up from germline, CDR1 is MNHEY and CDR2 is SMNVEV (reference sequence). CDR3: CASSFFRSSTDTQYF. CDR3 bases: TGTGCCAGCAGTTTTTTTCGGTCTAGCACAGATACGCAGTATTTT.

The CDR3: CASRTLAGVIDEQFF. DNA of the CDR3: TGTGCCAGCAGGACACTAGCGGGAGTTATTGATGAGCAGTTCTTC. The chain employs TRBV6-6 and TRBJ2-1; 11 bases are a match to TRBD2. V dropped 6 bases and J dropped 8; count of bases not matched to a gene: 9. Germline CDR1 is MNHNY and CDR2 is SVGAGI (reference sequence). The CDR3 contains 15 residues.

The rearrangement uses TRBV18 and TRBJ2-7; perhaps TRBD1 as D (6 bases). V lost 2 bases to trimming and J lost 3 bases, with 11 bases between them. The CDR3 totals 14 residues. CDR1 KGHSH and CDR2 LQKENI come from the germline V gene. Here the CDR3 DNA reads TGTGCCAGCTCACCAATAGGACAGCACTACGAGCAGTACTTC. This gives the protein CASSPIGQHYEQYF.

This clone was seen a few times. The chain couples TRBV13 to TRBJ2-2; D unclear. The CDR3 spans 12 residues. Germline-derived CDR1 and CDR2 are PRHDT and FYEKMQ (reference sequence). Trimming took off 5 bases at V and 6 bases at J, with 7 bases between the two ends. The CDR3 bases are TGTGCCAGCAGCCAAGAGGCCGGGGAGCTGTTTTTT. Its translation: CASSQEAGELFF. Complete variable domain (other parts from reference TRBV13 and TRBJ2-2): AAGVIQSPRHLIKEKRETATLKCYPIPRHDTVYWYQQGPGQDPQFLISFYEKMQSDKGSIPDRFSAQQFSDYHSELNMSSLELGDSALYFCASSQEAGELFFGEGSRLTVL.

This sequence joins TRBV28 and TRBJ2-2; 9 nucleotides line up with TRBD2. CDR3 length equals 18 residues. Germline values: CDR1 MDHEN, CDR2 SYDVKM. The V segment lost 2 bases and the J segment 2 bases; nucleotides outside the gene matches: 9. CDR3 amino acids: CASSLRAAGGPNTGELFF. The CDR3 bases are TGTGCCAGCAGTTTAAGAGCGGCGGGAGGGCCAAACACCGGGGAGCTGTTTTTT.

This chain connects TRBV6-5 to TRBJ2-3; 7 bases are a match to TRBD2. The V gene end was trimmed by 6 bases and the J gene end by 6 bases; junction bases not matched to a gene: 12. The CDR3 loop spans 15 amino acids. Germline-derived CDR1 and CDR2 are MNHEY and SVGAGI. This CDR3 is CASRTTSRGSDTQYF. The CDR3 DNA is TGTGCCAGCAGAACGACTAGCAGAGGCAGCGATACGCAGTATTTT.

The chain couples TRBV10-3 to TRBJ2-7, with TRBD1 matching 8 bases. CDR3 length: 21 residues. The germline V gene has CDR1 ENHRY and CDR2 SYGVKD. With 0 bases clipped from V and 0 bases from J, the junction kept 19 bases outside the gene matches. As DNA, the CDR3 is TGTGCCATCAGTGAGTCGACTCGGGCAGGGGGCCCATGTACCAGCTCCTACGAGCAGTACGTC. Amino acids: CAISESTRAGGPCTSSYEQYV.

This chain connects TRBV27 to TRBJ2-7; D might be TRBD1 (6 bases). This CDR3 has 14 residues. V was cut by 7 bases and J by 5 bases, with 18 bases left in between. Germline lookup yields CDR1 MNHEY and CDR2 SMNVEV (reference sequence). CDR3 sequence reads: CASNLYPGADEQYF. In nucleotides, the CDR3 is TGTGCCAGCAACCTATACCCAGGGGCGGACGAGCAGTACTTC.

The rearrangement links TRBV6-1 to TRBJ2-7; 9 nucleotides line up with TRBD2. J was trimmed by 3 bases and V by 7 bases; bases with no gene match: 7. The germline CDR1 and CDR2 sequences are MNHNS and SASEGT. The CDR3 runs 14 residues. Here the CDR3 DNA reads TGTGCCAGCAATAGACTAGCGGTACACTACGAGCAGTACTTC. Protein: CASNRLAVHYEQYF.

This clone was seen once. The chain uses TRBV5-1 and TRBJ2-1; weak D call: TRBD1 (6 bases). Trimming pared 3 bases from V and 8 bases from J, leaving 9 bases between. CDR1 SGHRS and CDR2 YFSETQ come from the germline V gene. This CDR3 is built from 12 residues. The CDR3 DNA sequence: TGCGCCAGCAGCTCACAGGGTGATGAGCAGTTCTTC. Translating it yields CASSSQGDEQFF.

V and J are TRBV27 and TRBJ1-3; TRBD1 aligns across 8 bases. Germline V gene lookup returns CDR1 MNHEY and CDR2 SMNVEV (reference sequence). This CDR3 contains 15 residues. The junction had 10 bases not matched to a gene; V was cut back by 8 bases and J by 4 bases. This CDR3 reads CASGYQGAGGNTIYF. The CDR3 coding sequence is TGTGCCAGCGGGTATCAGGGGGCGGGCGGAAACACCATATATTTT.

This clone came up a few times. The V and J genes are TRBV23-1 and TRBJ2-7, with TRBD1 as a possible D gene (5 bases). TRBV23-1 is given ORF status, its function remaining uncertain. The CDR3 consists of 17 residues. V was shortened by 3 bases and J by 3 bases, with 21 bases between the two germline ends. The CDR3 sequence: CASSHSRTLGTRYEQYF. For the CDR3, the DNA is TGCGCCAGCAGTCACTCCCGGACACTTGGAACACGCTACGAGCAGTACTTC.

The chain carries TRBV6-1 and TRBJ2-5, with 8 positions matching TRBD2. After removal of 2 bases from V and 5 bases from J, the junction contained 13 bases not matched to a gene. This CDR3 region has 17 residues. Germline values: CDR1 MNHNS, CDR2 SASEGT. The CDR3 region has the DNA TGTGCCAGCAGTGAACCTTGGGGAGCGGGGGTAGCGGAGACCCAGTACTTC. It encodes CASSEPWGAGVAETQYF.

The gene calls are TRBV2 and TRBJ1-5; 8 bases line up with TRBD1. Germline V gives CDR1 SNHLY, CDR2 FYNNEI. There are 15 residues in the CDR3. V lost 6 bases to trimming and J lost 4 bases; unmatched junction nucleotides: 8. The CDR3 DNA follows: TGTGCCAGCAGGTCCTCGGGACAGGAGAATCAGCCCCAGCATTTT. Its protein product is CASRSSGQENQPQHF.

The chain uses TRBV5-1 and TRBJ2-1; D call uncertain. The length of the CDR3 is 14 residues. The V gene's germline CDR1 is SGHRS and CDR2 YFSETQ. Trimming removed 3 bases at V and 4 bases at J, with 11 bases between. The CDR3 DNA sequence: TGCGCCAGCAGCTCCGAAGGAGTGTACAATGAGCAGTTCTTC. Residues: CASSSEGVYNEQFF.

The genes are TRBV19 and TRBJ2-3, with 9 positions matching TRBD1. The CDR3 is made up of 20 amino acids. Germline V lookup: CDR1 LNHDA, CDR2 SQIVND (reference sequence). V gave up 7 bases and J gave up 2 bases; unmatched junction bases: 22. CDR3 region: CASKNRGRRFLANHTDTQYF. The CDR3 DNA reads as TGTGCCAGTAAAAACAGGGGGCGCAGGTTTCTAGCGAACCACACAGATACGCAGTATTTT.

The chain joins TRBV6-5 to TRBJ2-7, with D possibly matching TRBD2 (5 bases). The V gene's germline CDR1 is MNHEY and CDR2 SVGAGI. CDR3 length: 14 amino acids. Trimming left V 6 bases short and J 0 bases short, with 12 bases between. CDR3 residues: CASRSGLPSYEQYF. CDR3 nucleotide sequence: TGTGCCAGCAGAAGCGGACTGCCCTCCTACGAGCAGTACTTC.

V is TRBV7-9 and J is TRBJ2-1; 7 nucleotides line up with TRBD2. The CDR3 extends over 16 amino acids. Germline V CDR1 and CDR2: SEHNR, FQNEAQ (reference sequence). J gave up 0 bases and V 2 bases, and 4 bases lay outside the gene matches. CDR3 protein: CASSLLGGSSYNEQFF. Written as DNA, the CDR3 is TGTGCCAGCAGCTTACTGGGCGGGAGCTCCTACAATGAGCAGTTCTTC. Drawing the rest from reference TRBV7-9 and TRBJ2-1, the complete variable domain is DTGVSQNPRHKITKRGQNVTFRCDPISEHNRLYWYRQTLGQGPEFLTYFQNEAQLEKSRLLSDRFSAERPKGSFSTLEIQRTEQGDSAMYLCASSLLGGSSYNEQFFGPGTRLTVL.

V usage is TRBV5-1 and J usage is TRBJ2-5; 7 bases match TRBD1. CDR3 size: 15 residues. The germline CDR1 and CDR2 sequences are SGHRS and YFSETQ. With 4 bases clipped from V and 3 bases from J, the junction kept 9 bases outside the gene matches. CDR3 sequence (DNA): TGCGCCAGCAGCGTAAACAGGGGAGTGGAAGAGACCCAGTACTTC. It yields the protein CASSVNRGVEETQYF.

This chain uses TRBV5-1 with TRBJ1-1, with a weak D call TRBD1 (5 bases). This CDR3 has 13 amino acids. Germline-derived CDR1 and CDR2 are SGHRS and YFSETQ. Trimming took off 4 bases at V and 3 bases at J, with 10 bases between the two ends. The CDR3 sequence is CASSDPGYTEAFF. CDR3 DNA sequence: TGCGCCAGCAGCGACCCAGGGTACACTGAAGCTTTCTTT.

The J gene is TRBJ2-7, the V gene TRBV29-1; 7 nucleotides match TRBD1. With 2 bases clipped from V and 6 bases from J, the junction kept 4 bases outside the gene matches. CDR3 length equals 12 residues. Per germline, CDR1 SQVTM and CDR2 ANQGSEA. Here the CDR3 reads CSVELTGPEQYF. The CDR3 DNA reads TGCAGCGTTGAATTGACAGGGCCCGAGCAGTACTTC.

The genes are TRBV10-1 and TRBJ2-5; weak D call: TRBD1 (6 bases). V lost 0 bases to trimming and J lost 7 bases, with 6 bases between them. The germline CDR1 and CDR2 sequences are WNHNN and SYGVQD (reference sequence). This CDR3 region has 12 residues. The DNA for the CDR3 is TGCGCCAGCAGTGAGTCGACAGGGACCCAGTACTTC. Translating it yields CASSESTGTQYF.

The chain uses TRBV15 and TRBJ1-1, with D possibly being TRBD1 (6 bases). V was pared by 0 bases and J by 7 bases, with 12 bases between. The CDR3 has 14 residues. The germline gives CDR1 LNHNV, CDR2 YYDKDF (reference sequence). CDR3 sequence (DNA): TGTGCCACCAGCAGAGAATATTGGGACAATGAAGCTTTCTTT. Its translation: CATSREYWDNEAFF.

This chain joins TRBV6-1 and TRBJ1-2, with D possibly being TRBD1 (6 bases). The CDR3 is 14 residues long. Per germline, CDR1 MNHNS and CDR2 SASEGT. V gave up 2 bases and J gave up 8 bases, with 15 bases separating them. CDR3 in DNA: TGTGCCAGCAGTGAAAATACAGGGTTAGGGGGCTACACCTTC. This sequence encodes CASSENTGLGGYTF.

The chain recombines TRBV18 with TRBJ2-5, with D possibly being TRBD1 (6 bases). CDR1 is KGHSH and CDR2 is LQKENI in the germline V gene. This CDR3 is 15 amino acids long. V lost 4 bases, J lost 4 bases, and 16 bases lay in between. The CDR3 protein is CASSLGTRGRETQYF. The CDR3 nucleotides read TGTGCCAGCTCACTCGGGACACGGGGACGAGAGACCCAGTACTTC.

The DNA of the CDR3 is TGTGCCAGTAAATTGGGGGTGAACAGGGATCAGCCCCAGCATTTT. This translates into CASKLGVNRDQPQHF. V usage is TRBV19 and J usage is TRBJ1-5; D may be TRBD1 (6 bases). Trimming shortened V by 7 bases and J by 5 bases, and 18 bases separated the two germline ends. In germline, CDR1 is LNHDA, CDR2 SQIVND (reference sequence). This CDR3 has 15 amino acids.